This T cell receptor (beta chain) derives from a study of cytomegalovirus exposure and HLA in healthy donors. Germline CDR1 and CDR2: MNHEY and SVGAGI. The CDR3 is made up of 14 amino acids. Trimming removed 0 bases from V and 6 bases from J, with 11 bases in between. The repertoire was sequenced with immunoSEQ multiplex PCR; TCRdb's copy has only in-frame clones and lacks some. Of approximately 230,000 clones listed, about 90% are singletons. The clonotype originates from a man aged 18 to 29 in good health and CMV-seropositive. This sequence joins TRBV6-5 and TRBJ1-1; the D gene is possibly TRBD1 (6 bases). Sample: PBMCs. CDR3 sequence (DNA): TGTGCCAGCAGTTACTCGATGGGGGGCGCTGAAGCTTTCTTT. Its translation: CASSYSMGGAEAFF.